The 32 T cell receptor beta chains listed next were all sequenced from one sample in a study of CD8 T cells in Susac syndrome. RNA, at about 0.45 to 1 ug, was reverse transcribed with random hexamers. TCRdb re-called the immunoSEQ multiplex PCR reads with MiXCR, one entry per CDR3 protein. The repertoire includes 210,000 or so distinct CDR3 sequences, around 93% of them detected once, and about 0.15% sits in the top ten. Sequences were obtained from CD4+ T cells from PBMCs. Receptors were obtained from a human donor with Susac syndrome.

The chain has TRBV27 and TRBJ1-2; 7 bases fit TRBD1. CDR1 MNHEY and CDR2 SMNVEV come from the germline V gene (reference sequence). This CDR3 contains 14 residues. Unmatched junction bases numbered 5, after V lost 4 bases and J lost 3 bases. CDR3 bases: TGTGCCAGCAGTTCCATTGGGACAGACTATGGCTACACCTTC. Translated: CASSSIGTDYGYTF.

This clonotype showed up just once. This sequence joins TRBV7-9 and TRBJ2-5; D is undetermined. The CDR3 covers 13 residues. Germline CDR1 and CDR2: SEHNR and FQNEAQ (reference sequence). V was pared by 5 bases and J by 1 base, with 8 bases between. In DNA, the CDR3 is TGTGCCAGCAGCAGAATAACCCAAGAGACCCAGTACTTC. Residues: CASSRITQETQYF.

The rearrangement links TRBV20-1 to TRBJ2-5; 12 bases line up with TRBD2. After removal of 6 bases from V and 4 bases from J, the junction contained 18 bases not matched to a gene. Germline V gene lookup returns CDR1 DFQATT and CDR2 SNEGSKA (reference sequence). This CDR3 contains 18 residues. CDR3 residues: CSAKSSGGAIWAGETQYF. The CDR3 nucleotides are TGCAGTGCAAAGTCTAGCGGGGGGGCGATCTGGGCTGGAGAGACCCAGTACTTC.

This chain uses TRBV29-1 with TRBJ1-4, with 7 bases matching TRBD1. In germline, CDR1 is SQVTM, CDR2 ANQGSEA. V was pared by 7 bases and J by 4 bases, with 12 bases of the junction left unmatched. This CDR3 is built from 15 residues. DNA for the CDR3: TGCAGCGCCGTTGCGTCCGGACAGGTTAATGAAAAACTGTTTTTT. As protein: CSAVASGQVNEKLFF.

This clonotype appeared once. The chain recombines TRBV5-1 with TRBJ2-7; 9 bases map to TRBD1. Germline V CDR1 and CDR2: SGHRS, YFSETQ. The CDR3 extends over 15 amino acids. V shed 4 bases and J 2 bases; nucleotides not matched to a gene: 7. CDR3 protein: CASSGRTGAAYEQYF. The CDR3 DNA sequence: TGCGCCAGCAGCGGCCGGACAGGGGCTGCCTACGAGCAGTACTTC.

The chain couples TRBV20-1 to TRBJ2-5; 7 bases line up with TRBD2. Looked up from germline, CDR1 is DFQATT and CDR2 is SNEGSKA (reference sequence). V shed 4 bases, J shed 2 bases, and the junction held 10 bases outside the gene matches. This CDR3 has 15 residues. CDR3: CSAIPGGMEQETQYF. DNA of the CDR3: TGCAGTGCTATCCCCGGGGGGATGGAACAAGAGACCCAGTACTTC.

V and J are TRBV25-1 and TRBJ2-5; D tentatively fits TRBD1 or TRBD2 (6 bases each). V lost 5 bases to trimming and J lost 5 bases, with 18 bases between them. Germline values: CDR1 MGHDK, CDR2 SYGVNS. There are 15 residues in the CDR3. CDR3 residues: CASSSSRGVMETQYF. The DNA for the CDR3 is TGTGCCAGCAGTTCCAGTAGGGGGGTCATGGAGACCCAGTACTTC.

This chain links TRBV2 with TRBJ2-3, with 9 bases aligning to TRBD2. Germline V gene sequence: CDR1 SNHLY, CDR2 FYNNEI. The CDR3 consists of 13 residues. Trimming took 6 bases from V and 6 from J; bases not matched to a gene: 4. CDR3: CASRRGGRDTQYF. The CDR3 nucleotides read TGTGCCAGCAGGCGGGGGGGCCGGGATACGCAGTATTTT.

A single count supports this clonotype. The chain links TRBV2 to TRBJ2-2, with D perhaps being TRBD1 or TRBD2 (5 bases each). CDR1 SNHLY and CDR2 FYNNEI come from the germline V gene. The CDR3 has 13 residues. Trimming stripped 6 bases from V and 4 bases from J, with 9 bases between. CDR3 in DNA: TGTGCCAGCAGGGGGACGAGCACCGGGGAGCTGTTTTTT. The encoded protein is CASRGTSTGELFF.

This clonotype showed up just once. This sequence joins TRBV7-2 and TRBJ2-7; no clear D. Germline V gene lookup returns CDR1 SGHTA and CDR2 FQGNSA. The CDR3 sequence is 16 residues long. Trimming cost V 5 bases and J 0 bases, with 17 bases left between them. The CDR3 is CASSPRFGGPSYEQYF. The CDR3 nucleotides are TGTGCCAGCAGCCCGAGGTTTGGCGGACCCTCCTACGAGCAGTACTTC.

The chain uses TRBV30 and TRBJ2-1; perhaps D is TRBD1 or TRBD2 (6 bases each). Trimming left V 5 bases short and J 7 bases short, with 15 bases between. The CDR3 loop spans 13 amino acids. Per the germline V gene, CDR1 is GTSNPN and CDR2 is SVGIG (reference sequence). As DNA, the CDR3 is TGTGCCTGGGGATCTACAGGGAGGAATGAGCAGTTCTTC. The encoded protein is CAWGSTGRNEQFF. The entire variable domain, with the rest obtained from reference TRBV30 and TRBJ2-1, is as follows: SQTIHQWPATLVQPVGSPLSLECTVEGTSNPNLYWYRQAAGRGLQLLFYSVGIGQISSEVPQNLSASRPQDRQFILSSKKLLLSDSGFYLCAWGSTGRNEQFFGPGTRLTVL.

J is TRBJ2-5 and V is TRBV6-1; the D gene is possibly TRBD1 (6 bases). Per germline, CDR1 MNHNS and CDR2 SASEGT. V lost 6 bases and J lost 0, with 14 bases in between. The CDR3 is made up of 15 amino acids. This CDR3 is CASSPAQGHQETQYF. The DNA for the CDR3 is TGTGCCAGCAGCCCGGCTCAGGGGCACCAAGAGACCCAGTACTTC.

The chain joins TRBV29-1 to TRBJ2-3; the match to TRBD2 covers 9 bases. CDR3 size: 15 residues. Germline V gene lookup returns CDR1 SQVTM and CDR2 ANQGSEA. J gave up 0 bases and V 1 base, and 2 bases lay outside the gene matches. DNA of the CDR3: TGCAGCGTTGAAGGAGCGGGGGGTAGCACAGATACGCAGTATTTT. It translates to CSVEGAGGSTDTQYF.

This clonotype showed up just a few times. V gene TRBV4-1 combines with J gene TRBJ1-4; tentatively, D is TRBD1 (6 bases). Germline-derived CDR1 and CDR2 are MGHRA and YSYEKL. This CDR3 contains 15 residues. V lost 0 bases and J 5 bases, leaving 10 bases between the germline ends. CDR3 bases: TGCGCCAGCAGCCAAGAAGGGGGACAAAATGAAAAACTGTTTTTT. Protein product: CASSQEGGQNEKLFF.

This chain connects TRBV20-1 to TRBJ1-5; D is uncertain. This CDR3 has 14 amino acids. The ends were cut back, 7 bases at V and 0 bases at J, with 13 bases in the middle. Germline values: CDR1 DFQATT, CDR2 SNEGSKA (reference sequence). CDR3 bases: TGCAGTGTTCAAAAATCGAGTAGCAATCAGCCCCAGCATTTT. Translating it yields CSVQKSSSNQPQHF.

The rearrangement links TRBV6-2 or TRBV6-3 to TRBJ1-5; 8 bases fit TRBD1. V was pared by 5 bases and J by 2 bases, with 5 bases of the junction left unmatched. The CDR3 consists of 15 residues. Germline CDR1 is MNHEY and CDR2 is SVGEGT. The CDR3 is CASSDTTGGNQPQHF. CDR3 bases: TGTGCCAGCAGTGATACGACAGGGGGCAATCAGCCCCAGCATTTT.

This rearrangement joins TRBV5-5 to TRBJ1-1; D perhaps matches TRBD1 (6 bases). CDR1 is SGHKS and CDR2 is YYEKEE in the germline V gene (reference sequence). The CDR3 is 12 residues long. V shed 6 bases and J shed 6 bases, with 12 bases lying between them. CDR3 nucleotides: TGTGCCAGCAACAGGGCCAACGCTGAAGCTTTCTTT. This encodes CASNRANAEAFF.

The V gene is TRBV5-4, the J gene TRBJ2-5; D gene ambiguous. CDR1 is SGHNT, CDR2 YYREEE, per germline (reference sequence). Trimming took 2 bases from V and 0 from J, leaving 8 bases between them. The CDR3 extends over 14 amino acids. The CDR3 nucleotides are TGTGCCAGCAGCTTCGGGTCAGACCAAGAGACCCAGTACTTC. Translation gives CASSFGSDQETQYF.

The V call is TRBV20-1, the J call TRBJ1-3; 7 bases are shared with TRBD1. Per germline, CDR1 DFQATT and CDR2 SNEGSKA (reference sequence). This CDR3 contains 14 residues. V was pared by 5 bases and J by 0 bases, with 4 bases of the junction left unmatched. CDR3 amino acids: CSAFRDSSGNTIYF. CDR3 coding DNA: TGCAGTGCTTTCCGGGACAGCTCTGGAAACACCATATATTTT.

The chain employs TRBV6-1 and TRBJ1-5; a possible D gene is TRBD1 (5 bases). CDR3 size: 18 residues. From germline, CDR1 is MNHNS and CDR2 SASEGT. Trimming removed 4 bases from V and 1 base from J, with 20 bases in between. The CDR3 region has the DNA TGTGCCAGCAGTGTTGGGCCGGGACGAGGGTTGAGCAATCAGCCCCAGCATTTT. Protein: CASSVGPGRGLSNQPQHF.

The chain has TRBV29-1 and TRBJ1-1; the D gene is possibly TRBD1 (6 bases). The CDR3 has 14 amino acids. V gave up 3 bases and J gave up 4 bases, with 15 bases separating them. Germline CDR1 and CDR2: SQVTM and ANQGSEA. The CDR3 spells CSVDSAGVVTEAFF. In DNA, the CDR3 is TGCAGCGTTGATTCAGCAGGGGTGGTCACTGAAGCTTTCTTT.

This chain connects TRBV12-3 or TRBV12-4 to TRBJ2-1, with 9 bases fitting TRBD2. V was clipped by 6 bases and J by 7 bases; unmatched bases: 7. The CDR3 extends over 14 amino acids. The CDR3 DNA reads as TGTGCCAGCAGCCTGCGGGGGGGCGGGAATGAGCAGTTCTTC. Protein product: CASSLRGGGNEQFF.

V and J are TRBV6-5 and TRBJ2-7; D assignment may be TRBD1 or TRBD2 (7 bases each). CDR3 size: 17 residues. Trimming took 2 bases from V and 1 from J, leaving 18 bases between them. Germline V gene data show CDR1 as MNHEY and CDR2 as SVGAGI. The CDR3 is CASSYGREGTVSYEQYF. Here the CDR3 DNA reads TGTGCCAGCAGTTACGGAAGGGAGGGGACAGTGTCCTACGAGCAGTACTTC.

The V gene is TRBV10-3, the J gene TRBJ2-3, with a weak D call TRBD1 (6 bases). Trimming cost V 2 bases and J 0 bases, with 12 bases left between them. Germline CDR1 is ENHRY and CDR2 is SYGVKD. This CDR3 is 16 amino acids long. The CDR3 loop is CAISEATQGSTDTQYF. The CDR3 nucleotides are TGTGCCATCAGTGAGGCGACACAGGGTAGCACAGATACGCAGTATTTT.

The V gene is TRBV27, the J gene TRBJ1-1, with D possibly matching TRBD1 (5 bases). V lost 6 bases, J lost 3 bases, and 11 bases lay in between. The CDR3 sequence is 13 residues long. Per germline, CDR1 MNHEY and CDR2 SMNVEV (reference sequence). The CDR3 loop reads CASSTMGDTEAFF. In DNA form, the CDR3 reads TGTGCCAGCAGCACAATGGGGGACACTGAAGCTTTCTTT.

The chain combines TRBV20-1 with TRBJ1-4, with 10 bases that match TRBD1. Losses at the gene ends were 2 bases for V and 6 bases for J; bases not matched to a gene: 3. CDR3 length equals 14 residues. Per the germline V gene, CDR1 is DFQATT and CDR2 is SNEGSKA (reference sequence). The chain's CDR3 is CSARIGTGDEKLFF. The CDR3 DNA is TGCAGTGCTAGAATCGGGACAGGGGATGAAAAACTGTTTTTT.

This sequence joins TRBV10-3 and TRBJ2-3, with 7 bases aligning to TRBD1. With V trimmed by 11 bases and J by 1 base, 9 bases remained unmatched. CDR1 and CDR2 (germline): ENHRY, SYGVKD. This CDR3 is 14 amino acids long. The CDR3 DNA reads as TGTGCCGTCTCGGGACAGCAGCGCACAGATACGCAGTATTTT. Residues: CAVSGQQRTDTQYF.

The V call is TRBV27, the J call TRBJ1-2; a weak D match, TRBD1 (5 bases). The germline CDR1 and CDR2 sequences are MNHEY and SMNVEV (reference sequence). With 3 bases removed from V and 7 bases from J, the gap between germline ends came to 12 bases. This CDR3 has 13 residues. CDR3 sequence reads: CASSFVQGSGYTF. In DNA form, the CDR3 reads TGTGCCAGCAGTTTTGTTCAGGGCTCTGGCTACACCTTC.

The rearrangement uses TRBV27 and TRBJ1-5, with D perhaps TRBD1 (6 bases). Germline CDR1 is MNHEY and CDR2 is SMNVEV (reference sequence). Trimming cost V 8 bases and J 5 bases, with 13 bases left between them. The CDR3 has 13 residues. CDR3 protein: CASRGGRDQPQHF. The CDR3 nucleotides read TGTGCCAGCCGAGGGGGGCGCGATCAGCCCCAGCATTTT.

This chain connects TRBV14 to TRBJ1-2; no clear D gene. The CDR3 is made up of 11 amino acids. V lost 5 bases and J lost 4, with 5 bases in between. Per the germline V gene, CDR1 is SGHDN and CDR2 is FVKESK. The DNA for the CDR3 is TGTGCCAGCAGCTCAGCCTATGGCTACACCTTC. It is translated as CASSSAYGYTF.

This clonotype is a singleton in its sample. The chain carries TRBV6-2 or TRBV6-3 and TRBJ1-3, with D possibly matching TRBD1 (6 bases). This CDR3 is 15 amino acids long. The V gene's germline CDR1 is MNHEY and CDR2 SVGEGT. V was shortened by 2 bases and J by 3 bases, with 11 bases between the two germline ends. For the CDR3, the DNA is TGTGCCAGCAGTTACGGGGGCGGCAGTGGAAACACCATATATTTT. Translating gives CASSYGGGSGNTIYF.

The chain carries TRBV28 and TRBJ2-3, with D unresolved. There are 15 residues in the CDR3. Germline lookup yields CDR1 MDHEN and CDR2 SYDVKM. V dropped 8 bases and J dropped 3 bases, with 18 bases sitting between them. CDR3 nucleotide sequence: TGTGCCAGCCTCACTTGGGTTGGCGGAACAGATACGCAGTATTTT. It specifies CASLTWVGGTDTQYF.